The 14 T cell receptor beta chains presented below share a single source sample, sequenced in a study of shared T cell receptors in the human thymus. Clones were sequenced by immunoSEQ multiplex PCR, and TCRdb holds only the in-frame ones, with some missing. The sample yields hundreds of thousands of clones, around 87% seen once. Separately, the same data were catalogued under a study of human thymus T cells.

The sample consisted of thymocytes. The receptors stem from a boy younger than two with a congenital heart defect.

The CDR3 loop is CASSFRGPGYGYTF. In DNA form, the CDR3 reads TGTGCCAGCAGTTTCAGGGGGCCCGGCTATGGCTACACCTTC. The rearrangement joins TRBV28 to TRBJ1-2; TRBD1 aligns across 8 bases. V lost 3 bases and J lost 4; bases outside the gene matches: 4. This CDR3 contains 14 residues. Germline CDR1 and CDR2: MDHEN and SYDVKM.

This CDR3 reads CASSLDVSERSYEQYF. The CDR3 bases are TGTGCCAGCAGCTTAGATGTGAGCGAACGCTCCTACGAGCAGTACTTC. This rearrangement joins TRBV11-2 to TRBJ2-7; D remains ambiguous. The germline V gene has CDR1 SGHAT and CDR2 FQNNGV. The CDR3 runs to 16 residues. V was cut by 0 bases and J by 0 bases, with 12 bases left in between.

This rearrangement joins TRBV5-1 to TRBJ2-7; D is perhaps TRBD1 (7 bases). CDR1 and CDR2 (germline): SGHRS, YFSETQ. With 3 bases removed from V and 7 bases from J, the gap between germline ends came to 26 bases. CDR3 length equals 17 residues. The chain's CDR3 is CASSSTLRDSQSGEQYF. The CDR3 DNA reads TGCGCCAGCAGCTCGACCCTGCGGGACAGTCAATCGGGGGAGCAGTACTTC. Complete variable domain (other parts from reference TRBV5-1 and TRBJ2-7): KAGVTQTPRYLIKTRGQQVTLSCSPISGHRSVSWYQQTPGQGLQFLFEYFSETQRNKGNFPGRFSGRQFSNSRSEMNVSTLELGDSALYLCASSSTLRDSQSGEQYFGPGTRLTVT.

This clone was seen a handful of times. This chain uses TRBV6-1 with TRBJ1-6, with a tentative D call TRBD1 (5 bases). This CDR3 contains 16 residues. Trimming took 4 bases from V and 5 from J, leaving 15 bases between them. CDR1 is MNHNS and CDR2 is SASEGT in the germline V gene. The DNA for the CDR3 is TGTGCCAGCAGTGGGAACCCTAGACAGAATAATTCACCCCTCCACTTT. Its translation: CASSGNPRQNNSPLHF.

This clone was seen once. The chain couples TRBV6-5 to TRBJ1-4, with 7 bases identical to TRBD1. The trim removed 0 bases at V and 8 bases at J, leaving 9 bases unmatched. The length of the CDR3 is 16 residues. CDR1 and CDR2 from the germline V gene are MNHEY and SVGAGI. CDR3 amino acids: CASSYSLGGAKEKLFF. CDR3 DNA: TGTGCCAGCAGTTACTCACTAGGGGGCGCGAAAGAAAAACTGTTTTTT.

V and J are TRBV5-6 and TRBJ2-1; 7 nucleotides match TRBD1. The junction had 6 bases not matched to a gene; V was cut back by 2 bases and J by 4 bases. Germline V CDR1 and CDR2: SGHDT, YYEEEE. This CDR3 is 15 amino acids long. The chain's CDR3 is CASSFSGTEYNEQFF. CDR3 sequence (DNA): TGTGCCAGCAGCTTCTCCGGGACAGAGTACAATGAGCAGTTCTTC.

The V gene is TRBV28, the J gene TRBJ2-1; 11 bases fit TRBD2. V lost 6 bases and J lost 0; bases outside the gene matches: 16. This CDR3 contains 20 residues. Germline V gene lookup returns CDR1 MDHEN and CDR2 SYDVKM. The CDR3 sequence: CASRFRSGRAPQGSYNEQFF. The CDR3 DNA reads TGTGCCAGCAGATTTCGTAGCGGGAGGGCCCCCCAGGGCTCCTACAATGAGCAGTTCTTC.

This rearrangement joins TRBV11-2 to TRBJ2-6, with 8 bases lining up with TRBD1. Germline lookup yields CDR1 SGHAT and CDR2 FQNNGV. V was clipped by 3 bases and J by 4 bases; unmatched bases: 5. This CDR3 contains 16 residues. CDR3 sequence (DNA): TGTGCCAGCAGCTTCAGGGGGCGAGCGGGGGCCAACGTCCTGACTTTC. This encodes CASSFRGRAGANVLTF.

V usage is TRBV27 and J usage is TRBJ1-5; D is possibly TRBD1 (5 bases). The length of the CDR3 is 17 residues. From germline, CDR1 is MNHEY and CDR2 SMNVEV (reference sequence). V was pared by 2 bases and J by 3 bases, with 17 bases between. CDR3 in amino acids: CASSLNNNRSANQPQHF. CDR3 in DNA: TGTGCCAGCAGTTTAAATAATAACAGGTCCGCCAATCAGCCCCAGCATTTT.

This clone was detected only once. The chain is built from TRBV27 and TRBJ1-1, with D possibly matching TRBD1 (6 bases). The V gene's germline CDR1 is MNHEY and CDR2 SMNVEV (reference sequence). The CDR3 runs to 16 residues. The germline V and J ends were trimmed by 2 bases and 1 base, with 14 bases remaining between them. CDR3 region: CASSLEGRGPNTEAFF. CDR3 bases: TGTGCCAGCAGTTTAGAAGGCAGGGGCCCGAACACTGAAGCTTTCTTT.

This clone was counted only a few times. This chain's CDR3 is CASSIWLAGTFEQYF. Written as DNA, the CDR3 is TGTGCCAGTAGTATTTGGCTAGCGGGGACCTTCGAGCAGTACTTC. V is TRBV19 and J is TRBJ2-7, with TRBD2 identical over 9 bases. V shed 3 bases and J 6 bases; nucleotides not matched to a gene: 9. In germline, CDR1 is LNHDA, CDR2 SQIVND (reference sequence). CDR3 length: 15 amino acids.

The genes are TRBV5-1 and TRBJ2-4, with 7 bases fitting TRBD1. The CDR3 is made up of 18 amino acids. J gave up 0 bases and V 4 bases, and 13 bases lay outside the gene matches. From germline, CDR1 is SGHRS and CDR2 YFSETQ. The CDR3 coding sequence is TGCGCCAGCAGCCCGGCAGTGGCGACAGGGCTAGCCAAAAACATTCAGTACTTC. The encoded protein is CASSPAVATGLAKNIQYF.

The chain recombines TRBV7-3 with TRBJ2-1; TRBD1 matches at 9 bases. V shed 3 bases, J shed 0 bases, and the junction held 3 bases outside the gene matches. The CDR3 is made up of 16 amino acids. Germline CDR1 SGHTA, CDR2 FQGTGA. The CDR3 protein is CASSLGQGTSYNEQFF. The CDR3 DNA reads TGTGCCAGCAGCTTGGGACAGGGAACCTCCTACAATGAGCAGTTCTTC.

This chain connects TRBV15 to TRBJ2-3; 9 bases are shared with TRBD2. V shed 0 bases, J shed 2 bases, and the junction held 9 bases outside the gene matches. CDR1 and CDR2 (germline): LNHNV, YYDKDF (reference sequence). The CDR3 contains 18 residues. The CDR3 loop reads CATSRDPSSGGITDTQYF. The CDR3 DNA is TGTGCCACCAGCAGAGACCCTAGTAGCGGGGGAATCACAGATACGCAGTATTTT.